A single sample gave rise to the 21 T cell receptor beta chains below, sequenced in a study of T cells in Graves' hyperthyroidism and ophthalmopathy. TCR beta CDR3 sequences were amplified from RNA transcripts. First-round RT-PCR targeting the TCR CDR3 was performed with the HTBI primer set. TCRdb reanalysed the multiplex PCR reads using MiXCR and keeps one entry per CDR3 protein. The profile covers a few hundred thousand distinct CDR3 sequences, with more than 15% appearing a single time and roughly 26% taken by the ten largest. Sequencing used blood. The receptors stem from a woman between 18 and 30 years old with Graves' hyperthyroidism that later progressed to Graves' ophthalmopathy.

This clonotype was counted many times. This sequence joins TRBV28 and TRBJ2-1, with 9 bases that match TRBD1. The CDR3 has 16 amino acids. In germline, CDR1 is MDHEN, CDR2 SYDVKM. V gave up 3 bases and J gave up 5 bases; unmatched junction bases: 8. DNA for the CDR3: TGTGCCAGCAGTTTTGAGGGGACAGGGAGGGACAATGAGCAGTTCTTC. Amino acid sequence: CASSFEGTGRDNEQFF.

Turning to this clonotype: The junction departs from germline at one end; a sequencing error may be responsible. The rearrangement links TRBV14 to TRBJ1-1, with D possibly matching TRBD1 (6 bases). The CDR3 is 16 amino acids. Germline CDR1 reads SGHDN; CDR2 reads FVKESK. Here the CDR3 DNA reads TGTGCCAGTAGCCAAGATTGGACAGAGGGGCACACTGAAGCTTTCTTT. Translated: CASSQDWTEGHTEAFF.

This clonotype was picked up many times. The rearrangement joins TRBV6-2 or TRBV6-3 to TRBJ1-5; D is undetermined. The length of the CDR3 is 13 residues. Trimming pared 5 bases from V and 4 bases from J, leaving 9 bases between. Per the germline V gene, CDR1 is MNHEY and CDR2 is SVGEGT. The CDR3, as DNA: TGTGCCAGCAGTAAGTCGGAGAATCAGCCCCAGCATTTT. It translates to CASSKSENQPQHF.

This clonotype was recorded at least ten times. The DNA for the CDR3 is TGTGCCAGCAGCTACCCCTTCTACAGGGATAGAAGGGAGCAGTTCTTC. Translation: CASSYPFYRDRREQFF. The J gene is TRBJ2-1, the V gene TRBV28; D might be TRBD1 (6 bases). Deletions cut 6 bases from V and 10 bases from J, with 25 bases between. The length of the CDR3 is 16 residues. CDR1 is MDHEN and CDR2 is SYDVKM in the germline V gene.

A note on this clonotype: A much larger clone sits a single nucleotide away, making a read error possible. J is TRBJ1-6 and V is TRBV30; a weak D match, TRBD1 (6 bases). The CDR3 totals 13 residues. Germline CDR1 is GTSNPN and CDR2 is SVGIG (reference sequence). In DNA form, the CDR3 reads TGTGCCTGGAGGATAGGGGGAGCATCACCCCCCCACTTT. This gives the protein CAWRIGGASPPHF.

Comment on this clonotype: The conserved final phenylalanine or tryptophan is absent from the CDR3, which likely points to a read error. The chain uses TRBV7-9 and TRBJ2-1, with a possible D match to TRBD2 (6 bases). Trimming removed 5 bases from V and 0 bases from J, with 14 bases in between. This CDR3 comprises 16 residues. The germline CDR1 and CDR2 sequences are SEHNR and FQNEAQ (reference sequence). CDR3 DNA sequence: TGTGCCAGCAGCCCACTGAAGACTAGCTCCTACAATGAGCAGTTCATC. Translated, it gives CASSPLKTSSYNEQFI.

This clonotype was detected a few times. This sequence joins TRBV7-2 and TRBJ2-1, with unresolved D. The CDR3 sequence is 17 residues long. V lost 5 bases and J 0 bases, leaving 17 bases between the germline ends. Germline V lookup: CDR1 SGHTA, CDR2 FQGNSA. CDR3 bases: TGTGCCAGCAGCCGGACGACAAGGACGAGCTCCTACAATGAGCAGTTCTTC. Encoded protein: CASSRTTRTSSYNEQFF.

This clonotype has ten or more counts. The chain is built from TRBV3-1 and TRBJ1-1; tentatively, D is TRBD1 (6 bases). The CDR3 runs to 15 residues. CDR1 is LGHDT, CDR2 YNNKEL, per germline (reference sequence). Between the trimmed V and J ends, which lost 1 base and 3 bases, there was a span of 12 bases. CDR3 nucleotides: TGTGCCAGCAGCCAAGGGTGGGCAGGGGACACTGAAGCTTTCTTT. It is translated as CASSQGWAGDTEAFF.

The chain employs TRBV12-3 or TRBV12-4 and TRBJ2-2, with D possibly being TRBD1 (6 bases). The CDR3 is 14 amino acids. V was shortened by 3 bases and J by 7 bases, with 12 bases between the two germline ends. This CDR3 reads CASSFREGVGELFF. CDR3 in DNA: TGTGCCAGCAGTTTTCGCGAGGGGGTCGGGGAGCTGTTTTTT.

At least ten counts were recorded for this clonotype. The CDR3 sequence is CSASPTQETQYF. CDR3 coding DNA: TGCAGTGCTAGCCCAACCCAGGAGACCCAGTACTTC. V and J are TRBV20-1 and TRBJ2-5; no reliable D call. V was shortened by 3 bases and J by 5 bases, with 10 bases between the two germline ends. This CDR3 is built from 12 residues. Germline CDR1 reads DFQATT; CDR2 reads SNEGSKA (reference sequence).

V and J are TRBV18 and TRBJ2-1, with D maybe TRBD1 (6 bases). The CDR3 is 16 amino acids. Per germline, CDR1 KGHSH and CDR2 LQKENI. Trimming took off 1 base at V and 2 bases at J, with 12 bases between the two ends. CDR3 nucleotide sequence: TGTGCCAGCTCACCACTGGGCACAGGGACCTACAATGAGCAGTTCTTC. It translates to CASSPLGTGTYNEQFF.

Points on this clonotype: A read error may be the cause here, since a much bigger clone is one base away. This chain links TRBV6-9 with TRBJ2-6; D may be TRBD1 or TRBD2 (5 bases each). Germline lookup yields CDR1 MNHGY and CDR2 SVAAGI. This CDR3 is 17 amino acids long. CDR3 sequence: CANLEGRITPGANVLAF. CDR3 DNA sequence: TGTGCCAACCTCGAGGGGCGCATAACTCCCGGGGCCAACGTCCTGGCTTTC.

This clonotype was seen a few times. J is TRBJ1-2 and V is TRBV20-1; D gene unclear. The CDR3 length is 14 residues. The V end lost 0 bases, the J end lost 4 bases, and 12 bases lay between the germline ends. The germline V gene encodes CDR1 DFQATT and CDR2 SNEGSKA (reference sequence). The CDR3 reads CSAREGQKLYGYTF. The DNA for the CDR3 is TGCAGTGCTAGAGAGGGCCAGAAACTCTATGGCTACACCTTC.

This clonotype appeared many times. This chain connects TRBV27 to TRBJ1-6; D unclear. Germline assignment: CDR1 MNHEY and CDR2 SMNVEV (reference sequence). V dropped 3 bases and J dropped 9 bases, with 6 bases sitting between them. The CDR3 consists of 12 residues. The DNA for the CDR3 is TGTGCCAGCAGTTTCCAGAGTTCACCCCTCCACTTT. This encodes CASSFQSSPLHF.

This clonotype was detected ten times or more. The V and J genes are TRBV3-1 and TRBJ2-7, with 7 nucleotides matching TRBD1. V shed 1 base, J shed 2 bases, and the junction held 8 bases outside the gene matches. The V gene's germline CDR1 is LGHDT and CDR2 YNNKEL (reference sequence). CDR3 length: 16 residues. CDR3 protein: CASSQGRTGRTYEQYF. In nucleotides, the CDR3 is TGTGCCAGCAGCCAAGGCCGGACAGGTCGCACCTACGAGCAGTACTTC.

This clonotype was recorded at least ten times. This rearrangement joins TRBV11-2 to TRBJ2-7; TRBD2 matches 7 bases. The CDR3 sequence is 15 residues long. The ends lost 4 bases at V and 2 bases at J; junction bases unmatched: 8. Germline CDR1 is SGHAT and CDR2 is FQNNGV. The CDR3 region has the DNA TGTGCCAGCAGCTCATTGAGCGGGACCGCCTACGAGCAGTACTTC. Translating it yields CASSSLSGTAYEQYF.

This clonotype has more than one count but fewer than ten. This chain uses TRBV5-1 with TRBJ2-7, with a weak D call TRBD2 (5 bases). CDR1 and CDR2 from the germline V gene are SGHRS and YFSETQ. Between the trimmed V and J ends, which lost 4 bases and 5 bases, there was a span of 19 bases. The CDR3 has 15 amino acids. The CDR3 reads CASSQQQRTRDEQYF. The CDR3 nucleotides read TGCGCCAGCAGCCAACAACAACGGACTCGTGACGAGCAGTACTTC.

This clonotype has more than one count but fewer than ten. The chain carries TRBV11-2 and TRBJ2-1; D unclear. Trimming stripped 2 bases from V and 7 bases from J, with 6 bases between. This CDR3 has 12 residues. Germline values: CDR1 SGHAT, CDR2 FQNNGV. The CDR3: CASSLLLNEQFF. The CDR3 nucleotides are TGTGCCAGCAGCTTACTCCTAAATGAGCAGTTCTTC.

V and J are TRBV20-1 and TRBJ1-1, with TRBD1 as a possible D gene (5 bases). The CDR3 extends over 17 amino acids. CDR1 DFQATT and CDR2 SNEGSKA come from the germline V gene (reference sequence). The ends were cut back, 2 bases at V and 0 bases at J, with 19 bases in the middle. The CDR3 bases are TGCAGTGCTAGAAAATCGGGATTGGGGGAAATGAACACTGAAGCTTTCTTT. Protein sequence: CSARKSGLGEMNTEAFF.

This clonotype occurred many times. The V and J genes are TRBV3-1 and TRBJ1-2, with 10 bases aligning to TRBD1. Losses at the gene ends were 6 bases for V and 6 bases for J; bases not matched to a gene: 7. Germline V gene lookup returns CDR1 LGHDT and CDR2 YNNKEL (reference sequence). The CDR3 contains 14 residues. CDR3 DNA sequence: TGTGCCAGCAGGGTGGGACAGGGGAACCATGGCTACACCTTC. Translated, it gives CASRVGQGNHGYTF.

This clonotype was found many times. The J gene is TRBJ2-5, the V gene TRBV12-3 or TRBV12-4; the D is unclear. The ends were cut back, 8 bases at V and 5 bases at J, with 12 bases in the middle. The CDR3 has 12 amino acids. CDR3 coding DNA: TGTGCCAGCTCGGGCCGCCGGGAGACCCAGTACTTC. Amino acid sequence: CASSGRRETQYF.